What follows are 21 T cell receptor beta chains derived from one specimen sequenced in a study of blood T cell repertoires in COVID-19. Sequencing used immunoSEQ multiplex PCR; TCRdb keeps in-frame clones, though not all of them. Here the sample spans approximately 75,000 clones, roughly 86% being singletons. Material for sequencing was peripheral blood. These receptor sequences come from a human donor in a cohort sampled during active COVID-19.

V usage is TRBV29-1 and J usage is TRBJ2-7, with TRBD1 identical over 10 bases. CDR3 size: 12 residues. Germline V gene lookup returns CDR1 SQVTM and CDR2 ANQGSEA. Germline trimming cut 7 bases from V and 3 bases from J; bases unmatched to any gene: 3. The CDR3 here is CSAGQGNYEQYF. In nucleotides, the CDR3 is TGCAGCGCGGGACAGGGGAACTACGAGCAGTACTTC.

This clone was seen a handful of times. The chain combines TRBV13 with TRBJ1-3; a weak D match, TRBD1 (6 bases). V was cut by 4 bases and J by 0 bases, with 10 bases left in between. The CDR3 is 15 amino acids. The germline gives CDR1 PRHDT, CDR2 FYEKMQ (reference sequence). The CDR3, as DNA: TGTGCCAGCAGCTACAGGACAGCCTCTGGAAACACCATATATTTT. Amino acid sequence: CASSYRTASGNTIYF.

V usage is TRBV19 and J usage is TRBJ1-5, with unresolved D. V was shortened by 3 bases and J by 6 bases, with 9 bases between the two germline ends. Germline lookup yields CDR1 LNHDA and CDR2 SQIVND (reference sequence). This CDR3 has 13 residues. The CDR3 region is CASSIAVSQPQHF. The CDR3 nucleotides read TGTGCCAGTAGTATCGCGGTGAGTCAGCCCCAGCATTTT.

The chain links TRBV19 to TRBJ1-1; D is uncertain. Germline CDR1 is LNHDA and CDR2 is SQIVND (reference sequence). V lost 2 bases, J lost 1 base, and 5 bases lay in between. CDR3 length: 13 residues. In DNA form, the CDR3 reads TGTGCCAGTAGTATAATCCAGAACACTGAAGCTTTCTTT. Translating it yields CASSIIQNTEAFF.

This rearrangement joins TRBV11-2 to TRBJ2-1, with TRBD2 identical over 8 bases. Germline V gene sequence: CDR1 SGHAT, CDR2 FQNNGV. With V trimmed by 2 bases and J by 6 bases, 12 bases remained unmatched. The CDR3 has 17 amino acids. CDR3: CASSLRRGGSFGNEQFF. CDR3 in DNA: TGTGCCAGCAGCTTACGACGGGGGGGCTCTTTCGGCAATGAGCAGTTCTTC.

This clone was counted only a few times. This rearrangement joins TRBV3-1 (or the pseudogene TRBV3-2) to TRBJ1-2; 7 positions match TRBD1. CDR1 is LGHDT and CDR2 is YNNKEL in the germline V gene (reference sequence). Trimming cost V 1 base and J 1 base; bases outside gene matches: 6. This CDR3 region has 16 residues. CDR3 nucleotides: TGTGCCAGCAGCCAAGGGATGGGACAGATTAACTATGGCTACACCTTC. As protein: CASSQGMGQINYGYTF.

The chain combines TRBV2 with TRBJ1-1, with 7 bases matching TRBD1. This CDR3 is built from 15 residues. Germline V gene sequence: CDR1 SNHLY, CDR2 FYNNEI. The V and J ends lost 6 bases and 2 bases, in that order; junction bases with no gene match: 9. This CDR3 is CASRMEGAGNTEAFF. In DNA form, the CDR3 reads TGTGCCAGCAGAATGGAGGGGGCGGGTAACACTGAAGCTTTCTTT.

In its sample, this clone was seen once. This sequence joins TRBV6-5 and TRBJ2-7; D is uncertain. V lost 8 bases, J lost 1 base, and 12 bases lay in between. Germline V gene lookup returns CDR1 MNHEY and CDR2 SVGAGI. The CDR3 covers 13 residues. CDR3 sequence (DNA): TGTGCCAGCCGGTTAGGCGGTTCCTACGAGCAGTACTTC. This translates into CASRLGGSYEQYF.

This clone was observed a handful of times. The V and J genes are TRBV6-5 and TRBJ2-5, with D possibly matching TRBD2 (6 bases). V was shortened by 1 base and J by 4 bases, with 13 bases between the two germline ends. The CDR3 length is 15 residues. CDR1 is MNHEY, CDR2 SVGAGI, per germline. The CDR3 region has the DNA TGTGCCAGCAGTTACTGGGGACTGCCGGGAGAGACCCAGTACTTC. It is translated as CASSYWGLPGETQYF.

The chain carries TRBV5-1 and TRBJ2-1; 7 bases agree with TRBD2. The length of the CDR3 is 16 residues. J lost 0 bases, V lost 3 bases, and 6 bases had no gene match. Germline CDR1 reads SGHRS; CDR2 reads YFSETQ. In DNA, the CDR3 is TGCGCCAGCAGCTCGGGGGGACTCAGCTCCTACAATGAGCAGTTCTTC. It yields the protein CASSSGGLSSYNEQFF.

The chain links TRBV7-3 to TRBJ2-5; 9 nucleotides match TRBD1. Germline V gene data show CDR1 as SGHTA and CDR2 as FQGTGA. The junction had 3 bases not matched to a gene; V was cut back by 0 bases and J by 4 bases. The CDR3 contains 15 residues. CDR3 region: CASSLTSDRGETQYF. CDR3 coding DNA: TGTGCCAGCAGCTTAACGTCGGACAGGGGAGAGACCCAGTACTTC.

The chain recombines TRBV7-3 with TRBJ1-2; 9 bases are shared with TRBD1. Germline assignment: CDR1 SGHTA and CDR2 FQGTGA. V dropped 5 bases and J dropped 7; count of bases not matched to a gene: 14. CDR3 length: 16 residues. In nucleotides, the CDR3 is TGTGCCAGCAGCCAGACACCGGGACAGGGTTTCCGTGGCTACACCTTC. Amino acids: CASSQTPGQGFRGYTF.

The chain recombines TRBV5-1 with TRBJ2-7; D remains ambiguous. This CDR3 region has 13 residues. Trimming stripped 3 bases from V and 4 bases from J, with 11 bases between. Germline V gene lookup returns CDR1 SGHRS and CDR2 YFSETQ. CDR3 protein: CASSYEQYYEQYF. As DNA, the CDR3 is TGCGCCAGCAGCTATGAACAGTATTACGAGCAGTACTTC.

This rearrangement joins TRBV11-2 to TRBJ2-7, with 11 bases matching TRBD1. The trim removed 3 bases at V and 2 bases at J, leaving 3 bases unmatched. CDR3 size: 15 residues. Germline V CDR1 and CDR2: SGHAT, FQNNGV. The CDR3 region is CASSFSDRGPYEQYF. CDR3 nucleotides: TGTGCCAGCAGCTTTTCGGACAGGGGGCCCTACGAGCAGTACTTC.

The chain has TRBV6-1 and TRBJ2-5; TRBD2 matches 11 bases. The germline gives CDR1 MNHNS, CDR2 SASEGT. J lost 4 bases, V lost 4 bases, and 8 bases had no gene match. The CDR3 is 16 amino acids. The CDR3 spells CASSARGLAVPETQYF. DNA for the CDR3: TGTGCCAGCAGTGCTCGGGGACTAGCGGTCCCAGAGACCCAGTACTTC.

The J gene is TRBJ2-7, the V gene TRBV4-2; 8 bases are a match to TRBD1. The CDR3 consists of 15 residues. Germline V CDR1 and CDR2: LGHNA, YNFKEQ. V was pared by 0 bases and J by 5 bases, with 6 bases of the junction left unmatched. CDR3 in amino acids: CASSQEGQGAHEQYF. CDR3 nucleotide sequence: TGTGCCAGCAGCCAAGAAGGACAGGGTGCCCACGAGCAGTACTTC.

V gene TRBV3-1 (or the pseudogene TRBV3-2) combines with J gene TRBJ2-3; 7 bases agree with TRBD2. Trimming removed 1 base from V and 4 bases from J; junction bases left unmatched: 5. The CDR3 runs to 15 residues. The germline CDR1 and CDR2 sequences are LGHDT and YNNKEL (reference sequence). The CDR3: CASSQGPGGADTQYF. The CDR3 nucleotides are TGTGCCAGCAGCCAAGGGCCGGGGGGAGCAGATACGCAGTATTTT.

The J gene is TRBJ1-2, the V gene TRBV27; D is ambiguous. The germline V gene encodes CDR1 MNHEY and CDR2 SMNVEV (reference sequence). The CDR3 is 13 residues long. The germline V and J ends were trimmed by 6 bases and 4 bases, with 12 bases remaining between them. The CDR3 DNA follows: TGTGCCAGCAGCCCCCTGTCCGTCTATGGCTACACCTTC. Its protein is CASSPLSVYGYTF.

This clone was observed a few times. The chain uses TRBV5-4 and TRBJ2-3; TRBD2 matches 9 bases. The CDR3 has 16 amino acids. Germline assignment: CDR1 SGHNT and CDR2 YYREEE (reference sequence). The trim removed 8 bases at V and 3 bases at J, leaving 13 bases unmatched. CDR3 sequence (DNA): TGTGCCAGTATGAGCGGGGGGCGACCGGTTACAGATACGCAGTATTTT. Amino acids: CASMSGGRPVTDTQYF.

The chain carries TRBV6-6 and TRBJ1-2, with 7 bases matching TRBD1. CDR3 length: 14 residues. The germline V gene has CDR1 MNHNY and CDR2 SVGAGI (reference sequence). V lost 7 bases, J lost 4 bases, and 9 bases stayed unmatched. In DNA, the CDR3 is TGTGCCAGCAACCCCAGACAGGGCCCCTATGGCTACACCTTC. Amino acids: CASNPRQGPYGYTF.

The chain employs TRBV5-1 and TRBJ2-1, with TRBD1 matching 7 bases. Germline CDR1 is SGHRS and CDR2 is YFSETQ. V was pared by 3 bases and J by 2 bases, with 5 bases of the junction left unmatched. The CDR3 contains 15 residues. The CDR3, as DNA: TGCGCCAGCAGCTCGACAGGGATGACCTACAATGAGCAGTTCTTC. It codes for CASSSTGMTYNEQFF.